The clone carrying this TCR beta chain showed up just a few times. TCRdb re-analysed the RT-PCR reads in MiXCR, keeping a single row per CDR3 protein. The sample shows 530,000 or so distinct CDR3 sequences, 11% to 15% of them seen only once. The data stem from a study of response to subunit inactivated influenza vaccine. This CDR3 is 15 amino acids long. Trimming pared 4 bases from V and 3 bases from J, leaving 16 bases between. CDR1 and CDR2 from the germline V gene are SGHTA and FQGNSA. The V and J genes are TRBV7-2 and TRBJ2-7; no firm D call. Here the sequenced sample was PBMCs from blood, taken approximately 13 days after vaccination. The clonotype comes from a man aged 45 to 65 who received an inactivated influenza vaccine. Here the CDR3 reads CASSSSAGDIYEQYF. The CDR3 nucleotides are TGTGCCAGCAGCTCGTCGGCCGGTGACATCTACGAGCAGTACTTC.